This T cell receptor (beta chain) was captured in a study of CD8 T cells in ankylosing spondylitis. Whole-study findings and limits: Clones linked to disease, bearing a CD8+ phenotype, were relatively rare in peripheral blood.

TCRdb used MiXCR to reprocess the 5' RACE reads, holding one entry per CDR3 protein. This table holds about 350,000 distinct CDR3 sequences, roughly 20% found once. About this clonotype itself: Its antigen is unknown.

The germline V gene has CDR1 MNHNS and CDR2 SASEGT. The CDR3 spans 17 residues. V was shortened by 7 bases and J by 0 bases, with 16 bases between the two germline ends. The rearrangement links TRBV6-1 to TRBJ2-6; D is possibly TRBD1 or TRBD2 (5 bases each). The source of this sequence is a male donor with ankylosing spondylitis or in good health (not recorded which). The specimen was blood, either unsorted or a sorted T cell fraction (not recorded which). The CDR3 loop is CASTSGTAISGANVLTF. The CDR3 coding sequence is TGTGCCAGCACATCCGGGACGGCCATCTCTGGGGCCAACGTCCTGACTTTC.